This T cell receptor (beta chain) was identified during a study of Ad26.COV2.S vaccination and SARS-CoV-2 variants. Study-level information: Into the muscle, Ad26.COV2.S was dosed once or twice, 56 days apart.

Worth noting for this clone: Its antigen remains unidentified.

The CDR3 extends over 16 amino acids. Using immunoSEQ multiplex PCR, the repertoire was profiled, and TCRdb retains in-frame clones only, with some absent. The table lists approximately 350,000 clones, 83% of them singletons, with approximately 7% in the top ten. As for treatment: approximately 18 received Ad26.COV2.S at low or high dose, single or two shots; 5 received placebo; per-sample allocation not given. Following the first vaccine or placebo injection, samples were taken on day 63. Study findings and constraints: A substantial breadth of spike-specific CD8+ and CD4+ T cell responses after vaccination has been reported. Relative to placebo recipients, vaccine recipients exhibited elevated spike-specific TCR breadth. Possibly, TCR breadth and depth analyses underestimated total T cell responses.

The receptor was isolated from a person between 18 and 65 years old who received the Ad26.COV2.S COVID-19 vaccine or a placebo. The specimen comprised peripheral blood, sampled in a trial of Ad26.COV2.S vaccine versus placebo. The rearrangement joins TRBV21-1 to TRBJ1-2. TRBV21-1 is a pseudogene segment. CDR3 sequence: CASSNRDGQTNYGYTF. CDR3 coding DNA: TGTGCCAGCAGCAACCGGGACGGCCAAACTAACTATGGCTACACCTTC.